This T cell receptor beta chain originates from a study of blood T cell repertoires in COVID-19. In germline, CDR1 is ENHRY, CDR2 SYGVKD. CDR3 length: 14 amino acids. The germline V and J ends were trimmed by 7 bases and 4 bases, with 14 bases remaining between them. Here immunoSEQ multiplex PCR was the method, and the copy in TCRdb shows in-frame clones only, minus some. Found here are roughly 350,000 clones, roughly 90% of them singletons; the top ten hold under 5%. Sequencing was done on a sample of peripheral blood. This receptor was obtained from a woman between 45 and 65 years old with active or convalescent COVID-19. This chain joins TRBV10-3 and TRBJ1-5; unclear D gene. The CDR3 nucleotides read TGTGCCATCAAGGCAGCGGCAGATAATCAGCCCCAGCATTTT. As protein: CAIKAAADNQPQHF.